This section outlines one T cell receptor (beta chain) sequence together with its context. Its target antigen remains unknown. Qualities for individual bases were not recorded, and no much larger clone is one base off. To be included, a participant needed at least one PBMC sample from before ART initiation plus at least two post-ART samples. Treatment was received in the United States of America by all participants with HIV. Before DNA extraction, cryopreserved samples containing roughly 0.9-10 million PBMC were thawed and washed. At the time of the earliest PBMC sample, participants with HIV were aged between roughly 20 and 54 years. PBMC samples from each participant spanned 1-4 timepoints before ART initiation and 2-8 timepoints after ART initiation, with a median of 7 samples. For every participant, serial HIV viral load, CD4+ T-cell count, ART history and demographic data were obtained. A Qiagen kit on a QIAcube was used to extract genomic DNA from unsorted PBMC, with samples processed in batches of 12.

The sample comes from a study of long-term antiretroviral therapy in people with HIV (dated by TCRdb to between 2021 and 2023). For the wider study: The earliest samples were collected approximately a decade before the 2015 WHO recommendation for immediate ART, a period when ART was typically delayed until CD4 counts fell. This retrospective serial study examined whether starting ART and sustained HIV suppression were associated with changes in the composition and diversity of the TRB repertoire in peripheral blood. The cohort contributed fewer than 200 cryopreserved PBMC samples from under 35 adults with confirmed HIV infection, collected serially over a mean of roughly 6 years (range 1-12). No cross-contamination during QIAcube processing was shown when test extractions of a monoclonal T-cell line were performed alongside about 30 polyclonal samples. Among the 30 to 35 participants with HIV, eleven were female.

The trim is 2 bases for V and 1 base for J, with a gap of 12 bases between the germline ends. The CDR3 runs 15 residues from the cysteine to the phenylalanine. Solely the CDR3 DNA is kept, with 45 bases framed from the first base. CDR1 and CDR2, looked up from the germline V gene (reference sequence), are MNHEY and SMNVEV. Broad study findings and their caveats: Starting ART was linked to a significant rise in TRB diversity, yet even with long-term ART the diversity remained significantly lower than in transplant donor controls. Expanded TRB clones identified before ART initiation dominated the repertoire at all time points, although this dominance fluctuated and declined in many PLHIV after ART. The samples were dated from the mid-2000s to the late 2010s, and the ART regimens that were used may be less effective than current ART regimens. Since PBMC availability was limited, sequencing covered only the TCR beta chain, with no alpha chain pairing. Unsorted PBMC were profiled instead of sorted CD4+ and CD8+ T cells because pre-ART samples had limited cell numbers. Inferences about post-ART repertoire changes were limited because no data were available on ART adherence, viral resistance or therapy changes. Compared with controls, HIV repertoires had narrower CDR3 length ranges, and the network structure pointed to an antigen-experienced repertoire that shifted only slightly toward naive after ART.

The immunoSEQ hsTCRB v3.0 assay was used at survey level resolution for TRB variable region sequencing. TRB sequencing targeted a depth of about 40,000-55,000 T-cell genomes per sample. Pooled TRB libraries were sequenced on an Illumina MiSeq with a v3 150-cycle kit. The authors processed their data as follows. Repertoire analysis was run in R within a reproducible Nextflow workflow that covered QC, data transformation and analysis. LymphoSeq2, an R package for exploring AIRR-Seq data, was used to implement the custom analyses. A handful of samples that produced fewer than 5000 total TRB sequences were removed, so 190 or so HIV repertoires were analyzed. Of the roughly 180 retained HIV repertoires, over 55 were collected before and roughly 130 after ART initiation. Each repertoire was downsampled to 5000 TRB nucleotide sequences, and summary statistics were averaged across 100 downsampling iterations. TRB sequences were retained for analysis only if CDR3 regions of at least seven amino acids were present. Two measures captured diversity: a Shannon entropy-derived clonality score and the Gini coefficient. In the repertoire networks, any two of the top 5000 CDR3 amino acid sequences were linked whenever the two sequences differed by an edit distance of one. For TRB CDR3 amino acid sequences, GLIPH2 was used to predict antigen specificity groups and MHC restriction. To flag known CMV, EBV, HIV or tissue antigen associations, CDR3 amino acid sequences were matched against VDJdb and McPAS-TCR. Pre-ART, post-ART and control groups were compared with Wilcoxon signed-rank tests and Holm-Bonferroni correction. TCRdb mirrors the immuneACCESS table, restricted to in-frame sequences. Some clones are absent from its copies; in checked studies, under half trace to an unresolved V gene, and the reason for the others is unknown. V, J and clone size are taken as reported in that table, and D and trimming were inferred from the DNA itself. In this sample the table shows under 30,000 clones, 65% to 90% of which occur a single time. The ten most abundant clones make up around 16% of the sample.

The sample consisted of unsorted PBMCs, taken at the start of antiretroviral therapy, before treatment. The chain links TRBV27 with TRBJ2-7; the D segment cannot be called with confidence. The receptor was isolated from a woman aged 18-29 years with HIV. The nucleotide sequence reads TGTGCCAGCAGTTTAGGCCTCCCTACTTCCTACGAGCAGTACTTC. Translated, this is CASSLGLPTSYEQYF.